This T cell receptor (beta chain) comes out of a study of blood T cell repertoires in COVID-19. For the study at large: T cells, B-cell-depleted T cells, or PBMCs supplied cDNA or gDNA.

Under the authors' procedure: The assay estimated nucleated cells by amplifying reference gene primers. The assay was immunoSEQ multiplex PCR, and TCRdb's table has in-frame clones only and misses some. For V, J and clone size, that table is used; D and trimming come from the DNA. The data show around 300,000 clones, 75% to 90% seen once. The CDR3 contains 17 residues. The sample taken for sequencing was PBMCs or T cells enriched from blood (not recorded which). The rearrangement joins TRBV1 to TRBJ2-1; the table's D call TRBD2 went unverified against the DNA. TRBV1 is a documented pseudogene. The receptor comes from a woman younger than 30 who had recovered from COVID-19. For the CDR3, the DNA is TGCACCCCGGAGGGAAGGGACGCCATCGATCTCTACAATGAGCAGTTCTTC. It specifies CTPEGRDAIDLYNEQFF.